This passage covers 30 T cell receptor beta chains from one sample sequenced in a study of shared clonotypes between healthy human individuals. Measured with immunoSEQ multiplex PCR; TCRdb has only the in-frame clones, and not every one. The sample consists of some 1 million clones, around 74% of them appearing once. Sample: memory CD4+ T cells sorted from blood. Subset denoted: CD45RA-negative fraction. These receptors were collected from a man aged 18 to 30 in good health.

The chain has TRBV5-6 and TRBJ2-1, with D possibly being TRBD1 or TRBD2 (6 bases each). Germline CDR1 reads SGHDT; CDR2 reads YYEEEE. V was cut by 5 bases and J by 4 bases, with 22 bases left in between. The CDR3 length is 17 residues. CDR3: CASSIVGGLRGYNEQFF. The CDR3 nucleotides are TGTGCCAGCAGTATCGTCGGGGGCCTTCGAGGGTACAATGAGCAGTTCTTC.

V is TRBV6-4 and J is TRBJ2-3; 11 nucleotides agree with TRBD2. The CDR3 spans 18 residues. Germline assignment: CDR1 MRHNA and CDR2 SNTAGT. The V gene end was trimmed by 5 bases and the J gene end by 6 bases; junction bases not matched to a gene: 16. The CDR3 protein is CASSSGTSGGLVQDTQYF. The DNA of the CDR3 is TGTGCCAGCAGTTCCGGGACTAGCGGTGGTTTGGTACAGGATACGCAGTATTTT.

The chain carries TRBV11-3 and TRBJ2-5; D is possibly TRBD1 (6 bases). Germline V gene sequence: CDR1 SGHNT, CDR2 YENEEA. Trimming cost V 5 bases and J 5 bases, with 9 bases left between them. There are 12 residues in the CDR3. CDR3 loop: CASSPQGETQYF. DNA of the CDR3: TGTGCCAGCAGCCCTCAGGGGGAGACCCAGTACTTC.

V and J are TRBV9 and TRBJ1-4, with a possible D match to TRBD1 (5 bases). Trimming pared 2 bases from V and 3 bases from J, leaving 8 bases between. The V gene's germline CDR1 is SGDLS and CDR2 YYNGEE. The CDR3 totals 14 residues. The CDR3 DNA reads as TGTGCCAGCAGCGTTGGGGGGTCTAATGAAAAACTGTTTTTT. It is translated as CASSVGGSNEKLFF.

V and J are TRBV18 and TRBJ1-1; D possibly corresponds to TRBD1 (6 bases). The CDR3 length is 15 residues. Trimming cost V 3 bases and J 1 base, with 12 bases left between them. CDR1 and CDR2 (germline): KGHSH, LQKENI. CDR3: CASSPHPTGNTEAFF. CDR3 coding DNA: TGTGCCAGCTCACCCCACCCGACAGGGAACACTGAAGCTTTCTTT. Combining the CDR3 with reference TRBV18 and TRBJ1-1 gives the whole variable domain NAGVMQNPRHLVRRRGQEARLRCSPMKGHSHVYWYRQLPEEGLKFMVYLQKENIIDESGMPKERFSAEFPKEGPSILRIQQVVRGDSAAYFCASSPHPTGNTEAFFGQGTRLTVV.

The chain recombines TRBV5-4 with TRBJ1-2, with TRBD1 identical over 8 bases. With 0 bases clipped from V and 5 bases from J, the junction kept 3 bases outside the gene matches. This CDR3 has 14 residues. Per the germline V gene, CDR1 is SGHNT and CDR2 is YYREEE (reference sequence). CDR3 nucleotides: TGTGCCAGCAGCTTGGGGCAGGGGGCTTATGGCTACACCTTC. As protein: CASSLGQGAYGYTF.

This CDR3 reads CAWMAPTNEKLFF. In nucleotides, the CDR3 is TGTGCCTGGATGGCTCCAACTAATGAAAAACTGTTTTTT. This chain links TRBV30 with TRBJ1-4; D remains ambiguous. Trimming removed 4 bases from V and 0 bases from J, with 6 bases in between. The CDR3 consists of 13 residues. Germline CDR1 and CDR2: GTSNPN and SVGIG (reference sequence).

The chain employs TRBV19 and TRBJ2-3; 7 bases are shared with TRBD1. Germline CDR1 LNHDA, CDR2 SQIVND (reference sequence). Trimming at V came to 3 bases and at J to 5 bases, leaving 8 bases not matched to a gene. This CDR3 is 15 amino acids long. The CDR3 DNA follows: TGTGCCAGTAGTATCCCACGGACAGGTCGAGATACGCAGTATTTT. Protein product: CASSIPRTGRDTQYF.

V is TRBV6-5 and J is TRBJ2-7; either TRBD1 or TRBD2 may supply D (5 bases each). This CDR3 is 13 amino acids long. V dropped 2 bases and J dropped 5 bases, with 10 bases sitting between them. Germline CDR1 and CDR2: MNHEY and SVGAGI. DNA for the CDR3: TGTGCCAGCAGTTACCCGGGGACCCACGAGCAGTACTTC. The encoded protein is CASSYPGTHEQYF.

J is TRBJ1-6 and V is TRBV25-1, with unresolved D. V was pared by 4 bases and J by 7 bases, with 14 bases between. The germline V gene has CDR1 MGHDK and CDR2 SYGVNS. The CDR3 totals 15 residues. In DNA form, the CDR3 reads TGTGCCAGCAGTGCTACTACTGAGGCGAATTCACCCCTCCACTTT. It codes for CASSATTEANSPLHF.

This clone was detected once. The chain recombines TRBV5-4 with TRBJ2-7; 11 nucleotides align to TRBD1. Trimming at V came to 4 bases and at J to 9 bases, leaving 12 bases not matched to a gene. Germline V gives CDR1 SGHNT, CDR2 YYREEE (reference sequence). CDR3 length equals 15 residues. The CDR3 DNA sequence: TGTGCCAGCAGCCAAACCGGACAGGGGGCGCCTGTGCAGTACTTC. Translated, it gives CASSQTGQGAPVQYF.

The gene calls are TRBV13 and TRBJ1-4; maybe TRBD1 (5 bases). There are 16 residues in the CDR3. Trimming pared 5 bases from V and 4 bases from J, leaving 17 bases between. Germline CDR1 PRHDT, CDR2 FYEKMQ (reference sequence). CDR3 DNA sequence: TGTGCCAGCAGCCCCGGTCGAGGGACCCGTAATGAAAAACTGTTTTTT. Its protein is CASSPGRGTRNEKLFF.

The chain couples TRBV6-6 to TRBJ2-7; D is perhaps TRBD2 (6 bases). Deletions cut 4 bases from V and 6 bases from J, with 16 bases between. CDR1 is MNHNY and CDR2 is SVGAGI in the germline V gene (reference sequence). CDR3 length: 14 amino acids. The CDR3 sequence is CASSSVGGSSEQYF. The CDR3 coding sequence is TGTGCCAGCAGTTCTGTGGGAGGCAGCTCCGAGCAGTACTTC.

The chain links TRBV5-1 to TRBJ1-2; 10 nucleotides agree with TRBD1. The CDR3 extends over 16 amino acids. V gave up 7 bases and J gave up 1 base; unmatched junction bases: 10. Germline-derived CDR1 and CDR2 are SGHRS and YFSETQ. CDR3 sequence reads: CASSSTGGAGNYGYTF. CDR3 bases: TGCGCCAGCTCGTCGACAGGGGGCGCGGGTAACTATGGCTACACCTTC.

This chain joins TRBV5-1 and TRBJ2-2; 14 bases are a match to TRBD2. This CDR3 is 16 amino acids long. Germline V CDR1 and CDR2: SGHRS, YFSETQ. The J segment lost 5 bases and the V segment lost 4 bases, leaving 4 bases of the junction unmatched. In DNA form, the CDR3 reads TGCGCCAGCAGCGCCCGGACTAGCGGGGGGACCGGGGAGCTGTTTTTT. Translating gives CASSARTSGGTGELFF. The variable domain in full, completed from reference TRBV5-1 and TRBJ2-2, reads KAGVTQTPRYLIKTRGQQVTLSCSPISGHRSVSWYQQTPGQGLQFLFEYFSETQRNKGNFPGRFSGRQFSNSRSEMNVSTLELGDSALYLCASSARTSGGTGELFFGEGSRLTVL.

The chain couples TRBV30 to TRBJ2-5, with D possibly being TRBD1 or TRBD2 (5 bases each). Germline CDR1 and CDR2: GTSNPN and SVGIG (reference sequence). This CDR3 is built from 13 residues. Trimming stripped 0 bases from V and 4 bases from J, with 9 bases between. CDR3 nucleotide sequence: TGTGCCTGGAGTGTTTGGGGGAGAGAGACCCAGTACTTC. As protein: CAWSVWGRETQYF.

J is TRBJ1-6 and V is TRBV14; TRBD1 might be the D (6 bases). The CDR3 covers 15 residues. Germline-derived CDR1 and CDR2 are SGHDN and FVKESK. The V and J ends lost 1 base and 7 bases respectively, with 11 bases between them. This CDR3 reads CASSQVQDRNSPLHF. As DNA, the CDR3 is TGTGCCAGCAGCCAAGTTCAGGACAGAAATTCACCCCTCCACTTT.

The rearrangement links TRBV19 to TRBJ2-3; TRBD2 matches at 9 bases. CDR1 is LNHDA, CDR2 SQIVND, per germline (reference sequence). The CDR3 has 15 residues. With 5 bases clipped from V and 1 base from J, the junction kept 4 bases outside the gene matches. CDR3 in amino acids: CASSARLAGTDTQYF. CDR3 DNA: TGTGCCAGTAGTGCACGACTAGCGGGCACAGATACGCAGTATTTT.

This clone was counted only a few times. The chain recombines TRBV6-6 with TRBJ1-2; D perhaps matches TRBD1 (6 bases). Trimming took off 6 bases at V and 8 bases at J, with 19 bases between the two ends. In germline, CDR1 is MNHNY, CDR2 SVGAGI (reference sequence). The CDR3 has 14 residues. CDR3 DNA sequence: TGTGCCAGCAGGCCAGGACAGCGCTATGGCGGCTACACCTTC. Its translation: CASRPGQRYGGYTF.

V usage is TRBV28 and J usage is TRBJ1-1; the D is unclear. Trimming removed 3 bases at V and 9 bases at J, with 11 bases between. This CDR3 has 12 amino acids. Germline V lookup: CDR1 MDHEN, CDR2 SYDVKM. The CDR3 bases are TGTGCCAGCAGTTTGCCCCCAGTTAAAGCTTTCTTT. Translating gives CASSLPPVKAFF.

The CDR3 reads CASSLGGEDQPQHF. CDR3 sequence (DNA): TGCGCCAGCAGCTTGGGCGGGGAGGACCAGCCCCAGCATTTT. V usage is TRBV5-1 and J usage is TRBJ1-5; D ambiguous. The germline V gene has CDR1 SGHRS and CDR2 YFSETQ. Trimming took off 0 bases at V and 7 bases at J, with 11 bases between the two ends. CDR3 length equals 14 residues.

The chain uses TRBV10-2 and TRBJ1-5, with D hard to call. Germline loops: CDR1 WSHSY, CDR2 SAAADI. The CDR3 runs 14 residues. Deletions cut 4 bases from V and 0 bases from J, with 7 bases between. The CDR3 is CASSGPFSNQPQHF. In DNA form, the CDR3 reads TGCGCCAGCAGTGGTCCTTTTAGCAATCAGCCCCAGCATTTT.

This sequence joins TRBV14 and TRBJ1-1; perhaps TRBD1 as D (6 bases). The germline gives CDR1 SGHDN, CDR2 FVKESK. This CDR3 spans 18 amino acids. Trimming pared 0 bases from V and 3 bases from J, leaving 20 bases between. The DNA of the CDR3 is TGTGCCAGCAGCCAAGAAGGACAGTGGGGGGTACCTGACACTGAAGCTTTCTTT. As protein: CASSQEGQWGVPDTEAFF.

J is TRBJ2-7 and V is TRBV25-1; 7 nucleotides match TRBD1. CDR1 and CDR2 (germline): MGHDK, SYGVNS. With 1 base clipped from V and 1 base from J, the junction kept 4 bases outside the gene matches. This CDR3 spans 15 amino acids. The DNA of the CDR3 is TGTGCCAGCAGTGAATTTGGACAGGCATCCTACGAGCAGTACTTC. It is translated as CASSEFGQASYEQYF.

The chain combines TRBV6-5 with TRBJ2-7, with D possibly being TRBD1 or TRBD2 (5 bases each). Germline V gene sequence: CDR1 MNHEY, CDR2 SVGAGI. Deletions cut 0 bases from V and 2 bases from J, with 11 bases between. This CDR3 has 15 residues. The CDR3 reads CASSYSGDRAYEQYF. The CDR3 nucleotides are TGTGCCAGCAGTTACTCGGGAGACAGAGCCTACGAGCAGTACTTC.

The CDR3 loop is CASSLGTGLSNQPQHF. For the CDR3, the DNA is TGTGCCAGCAGCTTAGGGACAGGCCTCAGCAATCAGCCCCAGCATTTT. The chain combines TRBV7-8 with TRBJ1-5; TRBD1 matches at 7 bases. V dropped 1 base and J dropped 1; count of bases not matched to a gene: 4. The CDR3 has 16 amino acids. Looked up from germline, CDR1 is SGHVS and CDR2 is FQNEAQ.

This clone is a singleton in its sample. This CDR3 is CASRREGPYNSPLHF. The CDR3 DNA reads TGCGCCAGCCGCCGCGAGGGCCCCTATAATTCACCCCTCCACTTT. The gene calls are TRBV5-1 and TRBJ1-6; D is undetermined. CDR1 is SGHRS, CDR2 YFSETQ, per germline. Trimming left V 7 bases short and J 2 bases short, with 13 bases between. CDR3 size: 15 residues.

The genes are TRBV6-6 and TRBJ1-5; TRBD1 matches at 9 bases. Germline V gene lookup returns CDR1 MNHNY and CDR2 SVGAGI (reference sequence). The J segment lost 7 bases and the V segment lost 6 bases, leaving 10 bases of the junction unmatched. The CDR3 sequence is 15 residues long. CDR3 loop: CASSRLGQGEQPQHF. The CDR3 DNA reads as TGTGCCAGCAGCCGTTTGGGACAGGGAGAGCAGCCCCAGCATTTT.

J is TRBJ2-7 and V is TRBV2; a possible D gene is TRBD1 (6 bases). CDR1 and CDR2 from the germline V gene are SNHLY and FYNNEI. There are 17 residues in the CDR3. The V end lost 4 bases, the J end lost 1 base, and 20 bases lay between the germline ends. CDR3 sequence (DNA): TGTGCCAGCAGTGTCCCAGAGAGGGGACAAACTTCCTACGAGCAGTACTTC. This codes for CASSVPERGQTSYEQYF.

The chain links TRBV2 to TRBJ2-3; 10 nucleotides align to TRBD2. There are 18 residues in the CDR3. The V gene's germline CDR1 is SNHLY and CDR2 FYNNEI. The J segment lost 3 bases and the V segment lost 3 bases, leaving 12 bases of the junction unmatched. The CDR3 nucleotides are TGTGCCAGCAGTGATCCCGCGTGGACTAGCGGTAAAACAGATACGCAGTATTTT. Protein: CASSDPAWTSGKTDTQYF.